A single sample is the source of the 19 T cell receptor beta chains below, sequenced in a study of coeliac disease. Profiling relied on immunoSEQ multiplex PCR, and the TCRdb table lists in-frame clones only, not all of them. The repertoire includes around 5,000 clones, roughly 71% of them detected once, and approximately 14% sits in the top ten. The specimen sequenced was lymphocytes from the gut lamina propria. These receptors all stem from a woman aged 35 to 49.

The J gene is TRBJ2-2, the V gene TRBV9; 11 nucleotides align to TRBD1. The CDR3 is 16 residues long. CDR1 is SGDLS, CDR2 YYNGEE, per germline. V was pared by 7 bases and J by 4 bases, with 9 bases of the junction left unmatched. The CDR3 sequence is CASARPGTGGTGELFF. The CDR3, as DNA: TGTGCCAGCGCGCGACCCGGGACAGGGGGCACCGGGGAGCTGTTTTTT.

This clone appeared a few times. The rearrangement links TRBV5-1 to TRBJ2-3, with D tentatively TRBD1 (6 bases). Germline loops: CDR1 SGHRS, CDR2 YFSETQ. This CDR3 comprises 14 residues. Between the trimmed V and J ends, which lost 4 bases and 2 bases, there was a span of 11 bases. DNA for the CDR3: TGCGCCAGCAGCATGGGGACAAACACAGATACGCAGTATTTT. The encoded protein is CASSMGTNTDTQYF.

The chain uses TRBV4-1 and TRBJ1-5; D gene uncertain. From germline, CDR1 is MGHRA and CDR2 YSYEKL. Deletions cut 0 bases from V and 1 base from J, with 16 bases between. The CDR3 runs 18 residues. This chain's CDR3 is CASSQDGPGGGSNQPQHF. CDR3 bases: TGCGCCAGCAGCCAAGATGGGCCGGGTGGAGGAAGCAATCAGCCCCAGCATTTT.

The CDR3 protein is CASTSGTGGQYF. In nucleotides, the CDR3 is TGTGCCAGCACCTCCGGGACAGGGGGGCAGTATTTT. V gene TRBV28 combines with J gene TRBJ2-3; TRBD1 aligns across 11 bases. Trimming removed 7 bases from V and 11 bases from J; junction bases left unmatched: 5. The CDR3 has 12 residues. Germline V gene data show CDR1 as MDHEN and CDR2 as SYDVKM.

V gene TRBV5-1 combines with J gene TRBJ2-2; a possible D gene is TRBD1 (7 bases). V was cut by 2 bases and J by 5 bases, with 13 bases left in between. This CDR3 region has 15 residues. The germline gives CDR1 SGHRS, CDR2 YFSETQ. CDR3 loop: CASSLMEGATGELFF. The DNA for the CDR3 is TGCGCCAGCAGCTTAATGGAGGGGGCGACCGGGGAGCTGTTTTTT.

In this sample, this clone turned up once. The rearrangement uses TRBV23-1 and TRBJ2-3, with D perhaps matching TRBD1 (6 bases). TRBV23-1 is given ORF status, its function remaining uncertain. CDR3 length: 20 residues. V lost 3 bases and J 4 bases, leaving 29 bases between the germline ends. This CDR3 is CASSQRYLWDTKASPDTQYF. DNA of the CDR3: TGCGCCAGCAGTCAGAGGTACTTATGGGACACAAAGGCCTCGCCAGATACGCAGTATTTT.

This clone was recorded a few times. The chain carries TRBV6-4 and TRBJ1-2; perhaps TRBD1 as D (6 bases). Trimming left V 6 bases short and J 8 bases short, with 19 bases between. The CDR3 length is 14 residues. CDR1 and CDR2 (germline): MRHNA, SNTAGT. The CDR3 coding sequence is TGTGCCAGCAGATATGAGGGACATTCGGGCGGCTACACCTTC. Protein sequence: CASRYEGHSGGYTF.

The gene calls are TRBV28 and TRBJ1-1; D might be TRBD1 (6 bases). V lost 6 bases, J lost 10 bases, and 18 bases lay in between. CDR3 length: 13 residues. The germline V gene has CDR1 MDHEN and CDR2 SYDVKM. The CDR3 DNA reads TGTGCCAGCAGCGAGAGCAGGGGTGTCGGAGCTTTCTTT. Amino acids: CASSESRGVGAFF.

The chain has TRBV2 and TRBJ2-1; 10 bases agree with TRBD1. Trimming took 7 bases from V and 5 from J; bases not matched to a gene: 17. Per germline, CDR1 SNHLY and CDR2 FYNNEI. This CDR3 contains 18 residues. The chain's CDR3 is CASKTIRGQGKKDNEQFF. CDR3 nucleotide sequence: TGTGCCAGCAAAACGATCCGGGGACAGGGGAAGAAAGACAATGAGCAGTTCTTC.

The chain uses TRBV4-1 and TRBJ2-7; 7 bases are a match to TRBD2. Trimming took 1 base from V and 5 from J; bases not matched to a gene: 5. The CDR3 runs 14 residues. Germline V gene data show CDR1 as MGHRA and CDR2 as YSYEKL. The CDR3 sequence: CASSQGGGGDEQYF. The CDR3 DNA is TGCGCCAGCAGCCAAGGGGGGGGTGGCGACGAGCAGTACTTC.

The chain recombines TRBV7-9 with TRBJ2-7; 8 bases are a match to TRBD1. The CDR3 totals 13 residues. V dropped 5 bases and J dropped 3; count of bases not matched to a gene: 3. Germline-derived CDR1 and CDR2 are SEHNR and FQNEAQ (reference sequence). The CDR3 nucleotides are TGTGCCAGCAGCCTCGGGACAGGCTACGAGCAGTACTTC. Its translation is CASSLGTGYEQYF.

J is TRBJ2-7 and V is TRBV5-1, with 10 bases fitting TRBD1. The CDR3 is made up of 16 amino acids. J was trimmed by 1 base and V by 4 bases; bases with no gene match: 8. Germline V lookup: CDR1 SGHRS, CDR2 YFSETQ. The CDR3 nucleotides are TGCGCCAGCAGCGCCACCGGGACAGGGGTTTCCTACGAGCAGTACTTC. Residues: CASSATGTGVSYEQYF.

The chain joins TRBV13 to TRBJ1-1; 8 bases map to TRBD1. The CDR3 totals 16 residues. V lost 5 bases and J lost 1; bases outside the gene matches: 9. Germline V CDR1 and CDR2: PRHDT, FYEKMQ (reference sequence). The CDR3 protein is CASSPRQGRGNTEAFF. CDR3 bases: TGTGCCAGCAGCCCGCGACAGGGGCGAGGGAACACTGAAGCTTTCTTT.

The chain carries TRBV18 and TRBJ1-1, with 9 bases identical to TRBD1. CDR3 length equals 15 residues. V lost 3 bases and J lost 7; bases outside the gene matches: 9. CDR1 KGHSH and CDR2 LQKENI come from the germline V gene. CDR3 DNA sequence: TGTGCCAGCTCACCTAATACCGGGACAGGGAATGAAGCTTTCTTT. This gives the protein CASSPNTGTGNEAFF. Full variable domain (missing parts from reference TRBV18 and TRBJ1-1): NAGVMQNPRHLVRRRGQEARLRCSPMKGHSHVYWYRQLPEEGLKFMVYLQKENIIDESGMPKERFSAEFPKEGPSILRIQQVVRGDSAAYFCASSPNTGTGNEAFFGQGTRLTVV.

The J gene is TRBJ2-2, the V gene TRBV5-6; the match to TRBD2 covers 13 bases. From germline, CDR1 is SGHDT and CDR2 YYEEEE. With V trimmed by 4 bases and J by 1 base, 4 bases remained unmatched. There are 17 residues in the CDR3. The CDR3 DNA follows: TGTGCCAGCAGCCGGGGACTAGCGGGATGGAACACCGGGGAGCTGTTTTTT. Its translation is CASSRGLAGWNTGELFF.

This clone has just a few counts. The rearrangement joins TRBV28 to TRBJ2-7; 9 bases fit TRBD2. With 4 bases clipped from V and 4 bases from J, the junction kept 5 bases outside the gene matches. The CDR3 consists of 14 residues. Germline CDR1 and CDR2: MDHEN and SYDVKM. The CDR3 DNA sequence: TGTGCCAGCAGTTCAGGGACTAGCAGTTACGAGCAGTACTTC. It is translated as CASSSGTSSYEQYF.

The chain links TRBV6-1 to TRBJ2-7; possibly TRBD1 for D (6 bases). Germline CDR1 is MNHNS and CDR2 is SASEGT. CDR3 length: 14 residues. The ends were cut back, 4 bases at V and 5 bases at J, with 15 bases in the middle. CDR3 coding DNA: TGTGCCAGCAGTGGACAGGCGATGAGTGACGAGCAGTACTTC. It codes for CASSGQAMSDEQYF.

On this clone: A junction end diverges from the germline sequence, so it may reflect a read error. The rearrangement links TRBV7-9 to TRBJ2-1; D possibly corresponds to TRBD2 (5 bases). Germline V gene data show CDR1 as SEHNR and CDR2 as FQNEAQ (reference sequence). This CDR3 spans 15 amino acids. The CDR3 bases are TGTGCCAGCAGCCCCGGGAACTCGGGATACAGTGAGCAGTTCTTC. This sequence encodes CASSPGNSGYSEQFF.

This sequence joins TRBV6-1 and TRBJ1-4, with 9 nucleotides matching TRBD1. From germline, CDR1 is MNHNS and CDR2 SASEGT. The CDR3 extends over 16 amino acids. V was clipped by 3 bases and J by 0 bases; unmatched bases: 2. For the CDR3, the DNA is TGTGCCAGCAGTGAGACAGGGGGGGCAACTAATGAAAAACTGTTTTTT. This translates into CASSETGGATNEKLFF.